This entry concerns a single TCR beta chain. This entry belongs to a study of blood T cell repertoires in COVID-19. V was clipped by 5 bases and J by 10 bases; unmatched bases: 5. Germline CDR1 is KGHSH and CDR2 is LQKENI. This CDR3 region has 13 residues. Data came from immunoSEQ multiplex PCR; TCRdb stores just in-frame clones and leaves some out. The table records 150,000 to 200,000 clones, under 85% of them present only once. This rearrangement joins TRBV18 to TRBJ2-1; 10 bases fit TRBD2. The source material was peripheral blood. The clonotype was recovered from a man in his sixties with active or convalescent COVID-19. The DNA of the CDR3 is TGTGCCAGCTCAGAGGGACTAGCGAACGAGCAGTTCTTC. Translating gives CASSEGLANEQFF.